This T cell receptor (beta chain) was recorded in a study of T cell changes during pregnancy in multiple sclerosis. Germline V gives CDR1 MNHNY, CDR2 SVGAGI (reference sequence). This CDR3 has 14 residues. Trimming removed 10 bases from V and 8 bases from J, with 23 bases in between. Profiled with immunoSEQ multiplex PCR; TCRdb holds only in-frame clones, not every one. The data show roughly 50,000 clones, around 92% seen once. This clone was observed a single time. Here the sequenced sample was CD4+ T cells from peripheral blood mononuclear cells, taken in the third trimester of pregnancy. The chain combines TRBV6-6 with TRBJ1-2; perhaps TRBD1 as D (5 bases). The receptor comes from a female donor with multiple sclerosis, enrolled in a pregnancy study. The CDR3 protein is CATTLVGAFEGYTF. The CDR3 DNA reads TGTGCCACCACTCTGGTAGGGGCGTTCGAGGGCTACACCTTC.